This T cell receptor beta chain was recovered during a study of regulatory T cells in long-lasting Graves disease. V lost 4 bases and J lost 0; bases outside the gene matches: 8. Germline CDR1 reads MDHEN; CDR2 reads SYDVKM. The CDR3 covers 16 residues. With iRepertoire HTBI primers and Arm-PCR of CDR3 regions, TCR beta libraries were built. TCRdb ran MiXCR on the multiplex PCR reads and lists one entry per CDR3 protein. The data contain hundreds of thousands of distinct CDR3 sequences, about a sixth of them singletons. Noted time point: newly diagnosed GD, antithyroid drugs for less than 3 months. PBMCs were the source of the RNA used for TCR sequencing.

The rearrangement uses TRBV28 and TRBJ2-7; 8 nucleotides align to TRBD1. This TCR was recovered from a female donor with Graves disease. Sequenced material: peripheral blood mononuclear cells (PBMCs), taken at new diagnosis, from a patient treated with antithyroid drugs. The CDR3 sequence: CASSSPGQVSSYEQYF. The CDR3 nucleotides read TGTGCCAGCAGTTCTCCGGGACAGGTCAGCTCCTACGAGCAGTACTTC.